This entry concerns a single T cell receptor (beta chain). The data were taken from a study of T cell responses to AZD1222 COVID-19 vaccine. The assay was immunoSEQ multiplex PCR, and TCRdb's table has in-frame clones only and misses some. Among 140,000 to 150,000 clones listed, 88% were seen once. The V end was cut by 7 bases, the J end by 5 bases, with 2 bases between. The CDR3 length is 9 residues. Per germline, CDR1 SGDLS and CDR2 YYNGEE. The sequencing here drew on peripheral blood, taken 28 days after the second dose of the MenACWY control vaccine. This chain links TRBV9 with TRBJ2-3; D is unresolved. The receptor comes from an adult who received the MenACWY meningococcal vaccine as a control. CDR3 in DNA: TGTGCCAGCGGAGATACGCAGTATTTT. Protein: CASGDTQYF.